This T cell receptor beta chain was identified in a study of pediatric ulcerative colitis. Study context: Most patients had pancolitis, and two had left-sided colitis.

Germline CDR1 reads SEHNR; CDR2 reads FQNEAQ (reference sequence). The germline V and J ends were trimmed by 5 bases and 10 bases, with 9 bases remaining between them. The CDR3 is 12 amino acids. This table comes from immunoSEQ multiplex PCR, and its TCRdb copy is limited to in-frame clones, with some not included. This table holds about 64,000 clones, around four fifths found once. The sequenced sample consisted of blood. The rearrangement links TRBV7-9 to TRBJ1-6; D not certain. The receptor was derived from a boy younger than 18 with moderate ulcerative colitis. DNA of the CDR3: TGTGCCAGCAGCCTCAGTAACTCACCCCTCCACTTT. As protein: CASSLSNSPLHF.